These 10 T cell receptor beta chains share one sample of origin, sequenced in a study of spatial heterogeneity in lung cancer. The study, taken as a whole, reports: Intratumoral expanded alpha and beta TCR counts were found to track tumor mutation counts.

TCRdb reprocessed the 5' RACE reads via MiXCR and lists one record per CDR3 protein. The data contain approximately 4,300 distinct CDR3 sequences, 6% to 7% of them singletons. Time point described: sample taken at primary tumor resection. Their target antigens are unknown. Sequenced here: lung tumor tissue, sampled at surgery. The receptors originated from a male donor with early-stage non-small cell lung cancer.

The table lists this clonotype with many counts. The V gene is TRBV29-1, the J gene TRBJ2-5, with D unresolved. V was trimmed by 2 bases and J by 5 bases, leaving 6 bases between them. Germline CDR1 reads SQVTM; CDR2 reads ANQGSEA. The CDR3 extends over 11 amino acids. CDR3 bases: TGCAGCGTTGAAAGGATCGAGACCCAGTACTTC. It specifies CSVERIETQYF.

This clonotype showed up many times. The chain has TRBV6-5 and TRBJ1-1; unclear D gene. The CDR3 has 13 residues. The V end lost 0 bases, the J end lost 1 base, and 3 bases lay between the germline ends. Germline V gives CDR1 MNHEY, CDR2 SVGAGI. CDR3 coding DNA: TGTGCCAGCAGTTACTCGAGGAACACTGAAGCTTTCTTT. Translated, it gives CASSYSRNTEAFF.

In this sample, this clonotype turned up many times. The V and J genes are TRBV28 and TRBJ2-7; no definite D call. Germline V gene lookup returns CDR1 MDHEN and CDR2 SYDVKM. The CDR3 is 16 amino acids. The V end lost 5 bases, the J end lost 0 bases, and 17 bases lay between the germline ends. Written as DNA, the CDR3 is TGTGCCAGCAGTCCTCTCCTCCTAGAAAGCTCCTACGAGCAGTACTTC. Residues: CASSPLLLESSYEQYF.

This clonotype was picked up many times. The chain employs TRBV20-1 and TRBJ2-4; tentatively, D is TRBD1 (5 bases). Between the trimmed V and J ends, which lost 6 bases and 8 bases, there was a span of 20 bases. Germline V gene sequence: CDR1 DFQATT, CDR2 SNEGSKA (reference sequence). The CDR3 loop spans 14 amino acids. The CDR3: CSAPPVLGLDIQYF. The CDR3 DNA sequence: TGCAGTGCCCCGCCGGTTTTGGGGCTAGACATTCAGTACTTC.

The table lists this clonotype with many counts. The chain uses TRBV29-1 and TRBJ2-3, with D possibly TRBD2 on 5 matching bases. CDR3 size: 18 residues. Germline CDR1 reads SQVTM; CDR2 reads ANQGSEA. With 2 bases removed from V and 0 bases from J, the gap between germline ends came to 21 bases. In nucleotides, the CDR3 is TGCAGCGTTGAAATGACTAACGGTAGTCCCCTTAGCACAGATACGCAGTATTTT. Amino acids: CSVEMTNGSPLSTDTQYF.

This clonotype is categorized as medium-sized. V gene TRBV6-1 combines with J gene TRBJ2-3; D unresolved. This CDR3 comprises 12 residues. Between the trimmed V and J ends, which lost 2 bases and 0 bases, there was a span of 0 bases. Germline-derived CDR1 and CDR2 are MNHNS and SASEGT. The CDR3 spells CASSESTDTQYF. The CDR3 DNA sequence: TGTGCCAGCAGTGAAAGCACAGATACGCAGTATTTT.

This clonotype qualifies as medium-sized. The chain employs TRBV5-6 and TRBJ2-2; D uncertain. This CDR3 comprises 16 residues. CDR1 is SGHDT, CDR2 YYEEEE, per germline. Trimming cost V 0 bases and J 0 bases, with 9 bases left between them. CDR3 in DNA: TGTGCCAGCAGCTTGGAGAGCGCCACGAACACCGGGGAGCTGTTTTTT. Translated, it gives CASSLESATNTGELFF. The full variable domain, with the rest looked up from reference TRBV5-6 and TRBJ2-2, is DAGVTQSPTHLIKTRGQQVTLRCSPKSGHDTVSWYQQALGQGPQFIFQYYEEEERQRGNFPDRFSGHQFPNYSSELNVNALLLGDSALYLCASSLESATNTGELFFGEGSRLTVL.

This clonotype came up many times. The CDR3 DNA reads TGTGCCAGCAGCTTAGCAGGGAACACTGAAGCTTTCTTT. This sequence encodes CASSLAGNTEAFF. The V gene is TRBV7-3, the J gene TRBJ1-1, with unresolved D. The germline V gene has CDR1 SGHTA and CDR2 FQGTGA. Trimming removed 2 bases from V and 1 base from J, with 5 bases in between. The CDR3 has 13 residues.

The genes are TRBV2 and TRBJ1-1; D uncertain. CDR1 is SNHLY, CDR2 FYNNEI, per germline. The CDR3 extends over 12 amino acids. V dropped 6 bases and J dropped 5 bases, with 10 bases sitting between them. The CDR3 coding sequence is TGTGCCAGCAGATCTACAGAAACTGAAGCTTTCTTT. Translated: CASRSTETEAFF.

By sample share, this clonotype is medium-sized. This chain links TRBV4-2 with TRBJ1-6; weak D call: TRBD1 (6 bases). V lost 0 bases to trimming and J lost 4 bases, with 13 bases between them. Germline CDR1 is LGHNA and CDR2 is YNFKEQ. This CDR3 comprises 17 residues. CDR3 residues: CASSQEDSYQYNSPLHF. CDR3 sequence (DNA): TGTGCCAGCAGCCAAGAGGACAGCTACCAGTATAATTCACCCCTCCACTTT.